Each of the 2 T cell receptor beta chains below was sequenced from the same sample in a study of OX40 agonist ivuxolimab in advanced cancers. Some clones are missing from TCRdb's copy, which holds only in-frame ones; the method was immunoSEQ multiplex PCR. Among about 55,000 clones listed, 75% to 90% were seen once. The sample in question was CD4+ or CD8+ T cells sorted from blood, obtained in a trial of the OX40 agonist ivuxolimab. These receptors all come from an adult with an advanced solid tumor such as melanoma, head and neck, liver or kidney cancer.

The V gene is TRBV5-6, the J gene TRBJ1-5, with TRBD1 matching over 7 bases. Trimming at V came to 2 bases and at J to 3 bases, leaving 2 bases not matched to a gene. This CDR3 has 14 residues. Germline V gives CDR1 SGHDT, CDR2 YYEEEE. For the CDR3, the DNA is TGTGCCAGCAGCTTACAGGGGATCAATCAGCCCCAGCATTTT. Residues: CASSLQGINQPQHF. The full variable domain, completed using reference TRBV5-6 and TRBJ1-5, is DAGVTQSPTHLIKTRGQQVTLRCSPKSGHDTVSWYQQALGQGPQFIFQYYEEEERQRGNFPDRFSGHQFPNYSSELNVNALLLGDSALYLCASSLQGINQPQHFGDGTRLSIL.

The chain employs TRBV5-1 and TRBJ1-5; 8 bases match TRBD1. CDR3 length: 16 amino acids. Germline CDR1 is SGHRS and CDR2 is YFSETQ. Trimming removed 0 bases from V and 1 base from J; junction bases left unmatched: 3. The CDR3 reads CASSLGTGTSNQPQHF. CDR3 bases: TGCGCCAGCAGCTTGGGGACAGGGACGAGCAATCAGCCCCAGCATTTT. Drawing the rest from reference TRBV5-1 and TRBJ1-5, the complete variable domain is KAGVTQTPRYLIKTRGQQVTLSCSPISGHRSVSWYQQTPGQGLQFLFEYFSETQRNKGNFPGRFSGRQFSNSRSEMNVSTLELGDSALYLCASSLGTGTSNQPQHFGDGTRLSIL.